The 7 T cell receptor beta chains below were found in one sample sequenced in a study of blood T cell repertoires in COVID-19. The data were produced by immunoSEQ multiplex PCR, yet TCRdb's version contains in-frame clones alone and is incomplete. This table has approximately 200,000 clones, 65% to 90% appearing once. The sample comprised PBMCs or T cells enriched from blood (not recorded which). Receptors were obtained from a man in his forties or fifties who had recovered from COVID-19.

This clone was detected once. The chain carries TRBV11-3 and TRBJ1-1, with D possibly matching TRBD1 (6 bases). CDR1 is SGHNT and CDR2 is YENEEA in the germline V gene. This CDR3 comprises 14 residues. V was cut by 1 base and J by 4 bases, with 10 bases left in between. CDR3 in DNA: TGTGCCAGCAGCTTAGCAGGGGAGGGCACTGAAGCTTTCTTT. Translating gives CASSLAGEGTEAFF.

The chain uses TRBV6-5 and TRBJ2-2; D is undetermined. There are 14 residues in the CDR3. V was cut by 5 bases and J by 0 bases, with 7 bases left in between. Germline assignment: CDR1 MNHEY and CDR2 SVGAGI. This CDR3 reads CASSPTTNTGELFF. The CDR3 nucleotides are TGTGCCAGCAGTCCCACAACGAACACCGGGGAGCTGTTTTTT.

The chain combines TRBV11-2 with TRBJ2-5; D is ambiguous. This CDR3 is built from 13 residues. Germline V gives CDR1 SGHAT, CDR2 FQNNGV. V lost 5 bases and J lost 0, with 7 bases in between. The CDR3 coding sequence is TGTGCCAGCAGCAACCGGGACCAAGAGACCCAGTACTTC. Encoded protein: CASSNRDQETQYF.

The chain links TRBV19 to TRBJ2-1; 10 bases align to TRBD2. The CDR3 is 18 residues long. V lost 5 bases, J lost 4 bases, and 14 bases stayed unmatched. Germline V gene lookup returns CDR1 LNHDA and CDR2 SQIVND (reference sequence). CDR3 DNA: TGTGCCAGTAGTTTAACCCCCTTGACTAGCGGGTATTACAATGAGCAGTTCTTC. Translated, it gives CASSLTPLTSGYYNEQFF. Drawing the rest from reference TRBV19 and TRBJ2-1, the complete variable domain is DGGITQSPKYLFRKEGQNVTLSCEQNLNHDAMYWYRQDPGQGLRLIYYSQIVNDFQKGDIAEGYSVSREKKESFPLTVTSAQKNPTAFYLCASSLTPLTSGYYNEQFFGPGTRLTVL.

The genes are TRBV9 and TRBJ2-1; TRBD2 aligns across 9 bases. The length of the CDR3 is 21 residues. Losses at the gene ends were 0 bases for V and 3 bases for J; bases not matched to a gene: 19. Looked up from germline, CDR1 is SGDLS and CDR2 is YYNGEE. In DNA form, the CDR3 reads TGTGCCAGCAGCGTAGGGAGGTCGGAGGGTAGCGGGAGTTCATTCTACAATGAGCAGTTCTTC. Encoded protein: CASSVGRSEGSGSSFYNEQFF.

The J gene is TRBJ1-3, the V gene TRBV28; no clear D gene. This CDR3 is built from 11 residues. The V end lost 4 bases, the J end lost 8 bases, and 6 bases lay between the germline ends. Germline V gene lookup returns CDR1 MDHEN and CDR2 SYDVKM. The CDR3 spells CASSSSYTIYF. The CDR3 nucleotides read TGTGCCAGCAGTTCCTCCTACACCATATATTTT.

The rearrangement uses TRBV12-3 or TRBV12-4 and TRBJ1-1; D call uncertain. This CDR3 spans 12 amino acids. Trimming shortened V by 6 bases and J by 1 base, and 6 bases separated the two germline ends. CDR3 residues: CASSLSNTEAFF. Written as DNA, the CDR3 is TGTGCCAGCAGCCTCTCGAACACTGAAGCTTTCTTT.